This T cell receptor beta chain was obtained from a study of monozygotic twins with inflammatory bowel disease. TCRdb reprocessed the 5' RACE reads and reports one entry per CDR3 protein, with no DNA. This repertoire includes approximately 400,000 distinct CDR3 sequences. Sequenced sample: blood. The sequence came from a human donor with ulcerative colitis or Crohn's disease, or a healthy co-twin of an affected twin (not recorded which).

CDR3: CASSTTTGSEQYF. The gene calls are TRBV11-2 and TRBJ2-7; TCRdb lists TRBD1, though no DNA is available to test this call. The CDR3 covers 13 residues. Germline assignment: CDR1 SGHAT and CDR2 FQNNGV.